This entry lists 17 T cell receptor beta chains sequenced from one sample in a study of cytomegalovirus exposure and HLA in healthy donors. Measured with immunoSEQ multiplex PCR; TCRdb has only the in-frame clones, and not every one. The sample includes under 250,000 clones, just over 90% of them seen just once. The sequenced sample consisted of PBMCs. Receptor source: a woman younger than 30 in good health and CMV-seronegative.

The rearrangement joins TRBV11-2 to TRBJ2-2, with D tentatively TRBD2 (5 bases). Germline CDR1 and CDR2: SGHAT and FQNNGV. The V gene lost 5 bases and the J gene lost 6 bases, with 25 bases spanning the gap. The CDR3 covers 18 residues. The CDR3 region is CASSPQVYSARVAGELFF. In nucleotides, the CDR3 is TGTGCCAGCAGCCCCCAGGTTTATAGCGCTCGAGTGGCCGGGGAGCTGTTTTTT.

This clone was found once. This chain uses TRBV5-1 with TRBJ1-3, with D unclear. The CDR3 runs 14 residues. Germline values: CDR1 SGHRS, CDR2 YFSETQ. V was trimmed by 4 bases and J by 0 bases, leaving 8 bases between them. The CDR3 spells CASSHDFSGNTIYF. The CDR3 DNA is TGCGCCAGCAGCCATGACTTCTCTGGAAACACCATATATTTT.

The chain employs TRBV7-9 and TRBJ1-2; 9 nucleotides align to TRBD1. Germline values: CDR1 SEHNR, CDR2 FQNEAQ (reference sequence). This CDR3 region has 12 residues. J lost 2 bases, V lost 8 bases, and 0 bases had no gene match. CDR3 sequence (DNA): TGTGCCAGCGGACAGGGGAACTATGGCTACACCTTC. It encodes CASGQGNYGYTF.

The chain couples TRBV19 to TRBJ2-7; 10 positions match TRBD1. V was clipped by 4 bases and J by 4 bases; unmatched bases: 7. The CDR3 is 15 residues long. Germline assignment: CDR1 LNHDA and CDR2 SQIVND (reference sequence). Written as DNA, the CDR3 is TGTGCCAGTAGTAGGGCCGGGACAGGGGCGTACGAGCAGTACTTC. Amino acids: CASSRAGTGAYEQYF.

The chain employs TRBV27 and TRBJ2-5; perhaps TRBD2 as D (6 bases). Trimming stripped 6 bases from V and 0 bases from J, with 11 bases between. The CDR3 covers 14 residues. CDR1 and CDR2 from the germline V gene are MNHEY and SMNVEV (reference sequence). The CDR3 loop is CASRLLAHQETQYF. The CDR3, as DNA: TGTGCCAGCAGGTTACTAGCTCACCAAGAGACCCAGTACTTC.

The rearrangement links TRBV27 to TRBJ1-5; tentatively, D is TRBD1 (5 bases). The CDR3 runs 16 residues. V lost 8 bases and J 0 bases, leaving 17 bases between the germline ends. In germline, CDR1 is MNHEY, CDR2 SMNVEV (reference sequence). The CDR3: CASGLDSSLSNQPQHF. CDR3 sequence (DNA): TGTGCCAGCGGTCTAGACAGTTCTCTTAGCAATCAGCCCCAGCATTTT.

This CDR3 is CASSPRTLKGEKLFF. Here the CDR3 DNA reads TGTGCCAGCAGCCCCCGGACACTCAAAGGGGAAAAACTGTTTTTT. The chain joins TRBV9 to TRBJ1-4, with a weak D call TRBD1 (5 bases). The germline V gene has CDR1 SGDLS and CDR2 YYNGEE. The ends were cut back, 4 bases at V and 8 bases at J, with 18 bases in the middle. CDR3 size: 15 residues.

The CDR3 bases are TGTGCCAGCAGCTTAGTGGAGGATGCCGGCAATCAGCCCCAGCATTTT. Its protein is CASSLVEDAGNQPQHF. This chain links TRBV7-8 with TRBJ1-5; D gene uncertain. The CDR3 contains 16 residues. Germline V gene sequence: CDR1 SGHVS, CDR2 FQNEAQ. V was cut by 1 base and J by 2 bases, with 12 bases left in between. The full variable domain, rest sourced from reference TRBV7-8 and TRBJ1-5, is GAGVSQSPRYKVAKRGQDVALRCDPISGHVSLFWYQQALGQGPEFLTYFQNEAQLDKSGLPSDRFFAERPEGSVSTLKIQRTQQEDSAVYLCASSLVEDAGNQPQHFGDGTRLSIL.

The chain has TRBV19 and TRBJ1-2; TRBD1 aligns across 8 bases. Germline V gives CDR1 LNHDA, CDR2 SQIVND (reference sequence). V dropped 2 bases and J dropped 8; count of bases not matched to a gene: 4. The CDR3 length is 13 residues. In nucleotides, the CDR3 is TGTGCCAGTAGTATACCTGACAGGGGCGGCTACACCTTC. Translating it yields CASSIPDRGGYTF.

V usage is TRBV27 and J usage is TRBJ2-5; 10 nucleotides line up with TRBD1. Matching the DNA end better, TRBJ2-7 makes the J call doubtful. The CDR3 spans 15 residues. The germline gives CDR1 MNHEY, CDR2 SMNVEV (reference sequence). As DNA, the CDR3 is TGTGCCAGCAGTTTATCCGGGACAGGGGCCTACGAGCAGTACTTC. This encodes CASSLSGTGAYEQYF.

V gene TRBV19 combines with J gene TRBJ1-2; D may be TRBD1 (5 bases). Looked up from germline, CDR1 is LNHDA and CDR2 is SQIVND (reference sequence). The V end lost 3 bases, the J end lost 5 bases, and 19 bases lay between the germline ends. This CDR3 is 16 amino acids long. This CDR3 reads CASSIVGRASDYGYTF. The CDR3 DNA reads TGTGCCAGTAGTATCGTCGGCAGGGCATCGGATTATGGCTACACCTTC.

The chain links TRBV18 to TRBJ2-3; D ambiguous. V was trimmed by 2 bases and J by 1 base, leaving 13 bases between them. This CDR3 is 16 amino acids long. The V gene's germline CDR1 is KGHSH and CDR2 LQKENI. The CDR3 coding sequence is TGTGCCAGCTCACCAAAAAGCTTCGTAGGCACAGATACGCAGTATTTT. Protein product: CASSPKSFVGTDTQYF.

The chain links TRBV5-1 to TRBJ2-2; possible D gene TRBD2, 6 bases. The germline V gene has CDR1 SGHRS and CDR2 YFSETQ. Trimming shortened V by 3 bases and J by 5 bases, and 17 bases separated the two germline ends. This CDR3 region has 16 residues. In DNA, the CDR3 is TGCGCCAGCAGCTGGGATTCTAGCGACAAGACCGGGGAGCTGTTTTTT. Its translation is CASSWDSSDKTGELFF.

This clone was detected only once. This chain uses TRBV7-2 with TRBJ1-5; maybe TRBD1 (5 bases). V lost 3 bases, J lost 7 bases, and 16 bases lay in between. In germline, CDR1 is SGHTA, CDR2 FQGNSA. This CDR3 is 15 amino acids long. This CDR3 is CASSFGSGFWQPQHF. The CDR3 DNA sequence: TGTGCCAGCAGCTTCGGTTCAGGGTTCTGGCAGCCCCAGCATTTT. The full variable domain, with the rest looked up from reference TRBV7-2 and TRBJ1-5, is GAGVSQSPSNKVTEKGKDVELRCDPISGHTALYWYRQSLGQGLEFLIYFQGNSAPDKSGLPSDRFSAERTGGSVSTLTIQRTQQEDSAVYLCASSFGSGFWQPQHFGDGTRLSIL.

This sequence joins TRBV5-4 and TRBJ2-3, with D possibly matching TRBD1 (5 bases). The CDR3 sequence is 15 residues long. Per germline, CDR1 SGHNT and CDR2 YYREEE (reference sequence). V was clipped by 4 bases and J by 5 bases, with 17 bases between them. The CDR3 coding sequence is TGTGCCAGCAGCACCTCCCGCGACAGCCGAGATACGCAGTATTTT. It specifies CASSTSRDSRDTQYF. Together with reference TRBV5-4 and TRBJ2-3, the CDR3 gives the full variable domain: ETGVTQSPTHLIKTRGQQVTLRCSSQSGHNTVSWYQQALGQGPQFIFQYYREEENGRGNFPPRFSGLQFPNYSSELNVNALELDDSALYLCASSTSRDSRDTQYFGPGTRLTVL.

The chain is built from TRBV5-1 and TRBJ2-2; possible D gene TRBD1, 6 bases. Per the germline V gene, CDR1 is SGHRS and CDR2 is YFSETQ. This CDR3 contains 14 residues. Trimming stripped 4 bases from V and 5 bases from J, with 12 bases between. The CDR3 nucleotides are TGCGCCAGCAGCGCACAGGGATTTACCGGGGAGCTGTTTTTT. This encodes CASSAQGFTGELFF.

At least ten counts were recorded for this clone. The chain is built from TRBV5-4 and TRBJ1-3, with D maybe TRBD1 (6 bases). The CDR3 runs to 17 residues. In germline, CDR1 is SGHNT, CDR2 YYREEE (reference sequence). Trimming removed 4 bases at V and 0 bases at J, with 17 bases between. CDR3 sequence reads: CASSQFWDTASGNTIYF. The CDR3 coding sequence is TGTGCCAGCAGCCAGTTCTGGGACACGGCCTCTGGAAACACCATATATTTT.